This T cell receptor (beta chain) derives from a study of cytomegalovirus exposure and HLA in healthy donors. Study-wide results and caveats: Data from an earlier analysis indicated that most TCR beta V segments were productive either about 87% or about 30% of the time. The study carried out a later analysis of TCR beta sequences. It associated some 17,000 of them with specific HLA alleles at a false discovery rate of 0.05.

From germline, CDR1 is SGHTA and CDR2 FQGTGA. The CDR3 covers 16 residues. Between the trimmed V and J ends, which lost 5 bases and 6 bases, there was a span of 22 bases. As concerns this clone: Its antigen is as yet unknown.

PCR used 60 Vbeta primers and 13 Jbeta primers. Here immunoSEQ multiplex PCR was the method, and the copy in TCRdb shows in-frame clones only, minus some. The sample table sets out 150,000 to 200,000 clones. Nominal health characterized the donors when sampled, though unrecorded immune exposures were likely. The specimen was PBMCs. The genes are TRBV7-3 and TRBJ1-2, with D unclear. The source is a man in his thirties or forties in good health and CMV-seronegative. CDR3 in DNA: TGTGCCAGCAGCATAAACCAACTGCAGGCTGGCCATGGCTACACCTTC. Translating it yields CASSINQLQAGHGYTF.